One sample yielded the 6 T cell receptor beta chains listed below, sequenced in a study of blood T cell repertoires in COVID-19. Assay used: immunoSEQ multiplex PCR; TCRdb lists only in-frame clones, some missing. The sample shows approximately 490,000 clones, approximately 86% of them seen only once. Input material: PBMCs or T cells enriched from blood (not recorded which). These receptors originate from a woman aged 18 to 35 who had recovered from COVID-19.

This chain connects TRBV6-5 to TRBJ1-5, with 9 bases fitting TRBD1. Germline lookup yields CDR1 MNHEY and CDR2 SVGAGI. V dropped 2 bases and J dropped 7; count of bases not matched to a gene: 9. The CDR3 is made up of 16 amino acids. Here the CDR3 DNA reads TGTGCCAGCAGTTACGCGTACCGACAGGGGGAACAGCCCCAGCATTTT. Translating it yields CASSYAYRQGEQPQHF.

This sequence joins TRBV5-1 and TRBJ1-3; D remains unclear. Germline V gene lookup returns CDR1 SGHRS and CDR2 YFSETQ. There are 14 residues in the CDR3. Trimming cost V 0 bases and J 8 bases, with 12 bases left between them. The CDR3 DNA reads as TGCGCCAGCAGCTTGGACAGCCCGGTGGACACCATATATTTT. Protein sequence: CASSLDSPVDTIYF.

The chain joins TRBV10-3 to TRBJ1-2; TRBD1 matches at 9 bases. The CDR3 consists of 16 residues. Trimming took 6 bases from V and 1 from J; bases not matched to a gene: 9. Germline V gene data show CDR1 as ENHRY and CDR2 as SYGVKD. Here the CDR3 DNA reads TGTGCCATCAGCCATGAACCGGGACAGGGTAACTATGGCTACACCTTC. Protein product: CAISHEPGQGNYGYTF.

The chain joins TRBV3-1 (or the pseudogene TRBV3-2) to TRBJ1-2; 10 bases line up with TRBD1. The CDR3 has 16 residues. CDR1 and CDR2 (germline): LGHDT, YNNKEL (reference sequence). The J segment lost 2 bases and the V segment lost 2 bases, leaving 5 bases of the junction unmatched. CDR3 coding DNA: TGTGCCAGCAGCCAATCGGACAGGGGGTCAAACTATGGCTACACCTTC. It translates to CASSQSDRGSNYGYTF.

The rearrangement links TRBV5-4 to TRBJ2-7; maybe TRBD2 (5 bases). The CDR3 spans 11 residues. Germline CDR1 reads SGHNT; CDR2 reads YYREEE (reference sequence). The V end was cut by 3 bases, the J end by 7 bases, with 8 bases between. Written as DNA, the CDR3 is TGTGCCAGCAGCTCAGGCGGGGAGCAGTACTTC. This sequence encodes CASSSGGEQYF.

The chain couples TRBV30 to TRBJ1-3; the D is unclear. There are 14 residues in the CDR3. The V end lost 3 bases, the J end lost 0 bases, and 9 bases lay between the germline ends. Per germline, CDR1 GTSNPN and CDR2 SVGIG (reference sequence). DNA for the CDR3: TGTGCCTGGAGAATGAAGCGCTCTGGAAACACCATATATTTT. Translation gives CAWRMKRSGNTIYF.